This T cell receptor (beta chain) was captured by sequencing in a study of T cells in Graves' hyperthyroidism and ophthalmopathy. Study results and caveats: A 13 V-J model separated ophthalmopathy from stable hyperthyroidism.

The CDR3 is 15 amino acids. With 5 bases removed from V and 4 bases from J, the gap between germline ends came to 15 bases. The germline CDR1 and CDR2 sequences are SGHTA and FQGNSA. What was amplified from RNA transcripts were TCR beta CDR3 regions. First-round RT-PCR with HTBI primers amplified the TCR CDR3 region. One entry per CDR3 protein, called by TCRdb with MiXCR from the multiplex PCR reads. The table records a few hundred thousand distinct CDR3 sequences, approximately 17% of them present only once. This clonotype was recorded many times. The antigen remains unidentified. The receptor was derived from a man between 18 and 35 years old with Graves' ophthalmopathy. Sequenced: blood. The chain joins TRBV7-2 to TRBJ2-1, with D perhaps being TRBD1 or TRBD2 (5 bases each). The CDR3 here is CASSTGPGRYNEQFF. In DNA form, the CDR3 reads TGTGCCAGCAGCACCGGGCCGGGACGGTACAATGAGCAGTTCTTC.